This T cell receptor beta chain was sequenced in a study of cytomegalovirus exposure and HLA in healthy donors. Primers included in the PCR were 60 Vbeta and 13 Jbeta primers. TCRdb's table, derived via immunoSEQ multiplex PCR, lists solely in-frame clones and lacks some. The sample contains over 120,000 clones, approximately 70% of which appear only once. CDR3 length: 14 amino acids. Germline V gene lookup returns CDR1 SGHRS and CDR2 YFSETQ. J gave up 6 bases and V 4 bases, and 7 bases lay outside the gene matches. The chain combines TRBV5-1 with TRBJ1-5; TRBD1 aligns across 7 bases. Specimen: PBMCs. This receptor was identified in a woman in her fifties or sixties in good health and CMV-seropositive. In DNA, the CDR3 is TGCGCCAGCAGCGATCGACAGGGTGGTCAGCCCCAGCATTTT. This sequence encodes CASSDRQGGQPQHF.